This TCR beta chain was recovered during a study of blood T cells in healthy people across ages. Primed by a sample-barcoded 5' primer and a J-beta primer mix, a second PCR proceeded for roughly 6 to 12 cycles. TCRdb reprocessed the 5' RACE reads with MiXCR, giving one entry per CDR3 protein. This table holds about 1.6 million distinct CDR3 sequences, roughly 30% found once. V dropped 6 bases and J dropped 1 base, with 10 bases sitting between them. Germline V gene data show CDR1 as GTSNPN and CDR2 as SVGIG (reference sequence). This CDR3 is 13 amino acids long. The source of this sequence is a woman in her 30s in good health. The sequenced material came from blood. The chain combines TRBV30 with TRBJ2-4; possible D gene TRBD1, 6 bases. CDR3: CACRGWAKNIQYF. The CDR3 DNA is TGTGCCTGCAGGGGATGGGCCAAAAACATTCAGTACTTC.